The entry below gives a single TCR beta chain sequence along with its context. Patients having uncontrolled infection, another autoimmune disease, pregnancy or lactation were not included. This sample is part of a study of T cells in Graves' hyperthyroidism and ophthalmopathy. On the study more broadly: Before treatment of any kind, peripheral blood was taken at initial diagnosis.

Amplification of TCR beta CDR3 regions used RNA as the template. An initial round of RT-PCR targeting the TCR CDR3 relied on the HTBI primer set. One entry per CDR3 protein, called by TCRdb with MiXCR from the multiplex PCR reads. The sample consists of around 340,000 distinct CDR3 sequences, approximately 14% of them appearing once. V shed 5 bases and J shed 7 bases, with 15 bases lying between them. The germline CDR1 and CDR2 sequences are MNHEY and SVGAGI. This CDR3 is 14 amino acids long. The material sequenced was blood. The chain couples TRBV6-5 to TRBJ2-1; unclear D gene. The receptor was isolated from a woman between 25 and 40 years old with Graves' hyperthyroidism. CDR3 amino acids: CASSHTPLKNEQFF. The DNA of the CDR3 is TGTGCCAGCAGTCACACCCCTTTGAAGAATGAGCAGTTCTTC.